The TCR beta chain under discussion was sequenced for a study of cytomegalovirus exposure and HLA in healthy donors. Concerning this clone itself: As yet, its antigen is unknown.

Study-wide results and caveats: Sequencing likely caused a cluster of highly shared sequence variants.

60 Vbeta and 13 Jbeta primers were used in PCR. Profiling relied on immunoSEQ multiplex PCR, and the TCRdb table lists in-frame clones only, not all of them. Among around 150,000 clones listed, 55% to 80% were seen once. The CDR3 covers 16 residues. Germline CDR1 LNHNV, CDR2 YYDKDF (reference sequence). The V segment lost 0 bases and the J segment 3 bases; nucleotides outside the gene matches: 8. This TCR was recovered from a woman aged 60 to 75 in good health and CMV-seropositive. V gene TRBV15 combines with J gene TRBJ2-7; TRBD2 matches at 7 bases. The sequenced material came from PBMCs. Here the CDR3 reads CATSRDRASGRYEQYF. CDR3 bases: TGTGCCACCAGCAGAGATCGCGCTAGCGGCCGCTACGAGCAGTACTTC.